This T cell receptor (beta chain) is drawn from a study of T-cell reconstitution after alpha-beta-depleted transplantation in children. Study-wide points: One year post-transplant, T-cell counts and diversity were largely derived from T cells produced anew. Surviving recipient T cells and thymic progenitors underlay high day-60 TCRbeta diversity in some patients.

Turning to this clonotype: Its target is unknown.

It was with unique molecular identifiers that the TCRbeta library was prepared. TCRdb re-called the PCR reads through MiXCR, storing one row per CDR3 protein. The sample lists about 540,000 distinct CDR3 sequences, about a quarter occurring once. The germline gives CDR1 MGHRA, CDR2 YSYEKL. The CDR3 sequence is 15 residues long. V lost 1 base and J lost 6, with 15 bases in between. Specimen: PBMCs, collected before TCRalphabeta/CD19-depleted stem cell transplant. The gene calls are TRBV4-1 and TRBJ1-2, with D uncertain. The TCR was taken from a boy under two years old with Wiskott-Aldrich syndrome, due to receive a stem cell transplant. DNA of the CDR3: TGCGCCAGCAGCCAAGGGCAGGTCGGTACACATGGCTACACCTTC. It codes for CASSQGQVGTHGYTF.